This TCR beta chain was sequenced during a study of a mutant IDH1 vaccine in newly diagnosed glioma. Study information: Most patients had received both radiotherapy and temozolomide, the prior options being radiotherapy, temozolomide, or both. Study-level findings and limits: Among patients, roughly 93% showed immune responses induced by the vaccine.

Here immunoSEQ multiplex PCR was the method, and the copy in TCRdb shows in-frame clones only, minus some. Found here are 30,000 to 40,000 clones, about four fifths of them singletons; the top ten hold around 6.8%. Time point indicated: week 35, safety follow-up. Mutant IDH1 20-mer peptide, at 300 ug, made up each vaccine dose, with topical imiquimod. At weeks 1, 3, 5, 7, 11, 15, 19 and 23, patients received a vaccination, eight in all. On this clone: What it binds is not known.

V trimming: 5 bases; J trimming: 4 bases; junction bases outside the gene matches: 8. The CDR3 extends over 15 amino acids. Germline assignment: CDR1 SGHAT and CDR2 FQNNGV. V usage is TRBV11-2 and J usage is TRBJ1-5, with 7 bases lining up with TRBD1. The sample in question was PBMCs, obtained from a glioma patient whose treatment included an IDH1 peptide vaccine. The TCR was taken from a woman in her late teens or twenties with glioma. The CDR3 nucleotides are TGTGCCAGCAGCCCCGACGGGACAGCTAATCAGCCCCAGCATTTT. Protein sequence: CASSPDGTANQPQHF.